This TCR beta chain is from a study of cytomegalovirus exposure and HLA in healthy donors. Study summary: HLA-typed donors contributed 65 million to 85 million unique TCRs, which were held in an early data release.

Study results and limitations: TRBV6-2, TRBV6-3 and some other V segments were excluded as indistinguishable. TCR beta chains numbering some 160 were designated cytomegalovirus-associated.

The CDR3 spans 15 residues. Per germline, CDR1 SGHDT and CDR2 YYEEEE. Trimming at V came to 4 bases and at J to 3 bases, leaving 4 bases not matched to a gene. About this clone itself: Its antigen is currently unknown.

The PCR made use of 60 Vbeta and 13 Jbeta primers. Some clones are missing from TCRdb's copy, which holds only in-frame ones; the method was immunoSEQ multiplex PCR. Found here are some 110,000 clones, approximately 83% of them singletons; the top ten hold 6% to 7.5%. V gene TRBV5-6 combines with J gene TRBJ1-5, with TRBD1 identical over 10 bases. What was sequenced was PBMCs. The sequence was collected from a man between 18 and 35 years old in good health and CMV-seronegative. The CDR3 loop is CASSPDRGLNQPQHF. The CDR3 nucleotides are TGTGCCAGCAGCCCCGACAGGGGGCTCAATCAGCCCCAGCATTTT.